This T cell receptor (beta chain) was observed in a study of T-cell memory formation after mild COVID-19. On the study more broadly: Clusters of TCRs were largely donor specific. General study findings and limits: A balance of CD4 and CD8 characterized clones contracting day 15 to 85, whereas later expanders leaned CD4+.

TCR alpha and TCR beta cDNA libraries carrying sample barcodes and UMIs came from 5'RACE with constant-segment primers. TCRdb independently ran MiXCR on the 5' RACE reads; one entry per CDR3 protein. The sample lists approximately 180,000 distinct CDR3 sequences; roughly 17% were seen once. This CDR3 region has 15 residues. The ends were cut back, 0 bases at V and 4 bases at J, with 12 bases in the middle. CDR1 is LGHNA, CDR2 YNFKEQ, per germline. This clonotype was seen more than once but under ten times. The antigen is not known. The chain is built from TRBV4-2 and TRBJ1-2; D not certain. The clonotype originates from an adult woman who had mild COVID-19 (a few samples of this study predate the infection). Cell type and time point are not known. The sequencing input was PBMCs or a T cell subset sorted from them (not recorded which). The CDR3 DNA is TGTGCCAGCAGCCAAGATGCGGGGTCGCGCTATGGCTACACCTTC. This codes for CASSQDAGSRYGYTF.